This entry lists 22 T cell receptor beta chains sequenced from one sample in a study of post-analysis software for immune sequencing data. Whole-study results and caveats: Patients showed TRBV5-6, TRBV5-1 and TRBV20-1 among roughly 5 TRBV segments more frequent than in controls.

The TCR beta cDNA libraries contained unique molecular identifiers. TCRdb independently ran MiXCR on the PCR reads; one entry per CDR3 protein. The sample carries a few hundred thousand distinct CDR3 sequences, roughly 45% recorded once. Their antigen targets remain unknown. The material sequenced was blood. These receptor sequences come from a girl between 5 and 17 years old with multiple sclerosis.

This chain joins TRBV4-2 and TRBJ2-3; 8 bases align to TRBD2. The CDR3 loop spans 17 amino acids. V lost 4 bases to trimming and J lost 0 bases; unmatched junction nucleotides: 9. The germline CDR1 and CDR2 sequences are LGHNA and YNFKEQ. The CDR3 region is CASSPQAASGSTDTQYF. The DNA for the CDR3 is TGTGCCAGCAGCCCGCAGGCGGCTAGCGGGAGCACAGATACGCAGTATTTT.

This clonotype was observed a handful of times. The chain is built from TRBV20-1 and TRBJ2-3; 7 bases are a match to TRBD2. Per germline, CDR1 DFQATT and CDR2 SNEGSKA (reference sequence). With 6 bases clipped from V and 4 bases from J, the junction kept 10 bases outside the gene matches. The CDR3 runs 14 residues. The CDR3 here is CSAASGIFSDTQYF. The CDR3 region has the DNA TGCAGTGCCGCCAGCGGGATCTTCTCAGATACGCAGTATTTT.

The CDR3 nucleotides are TGCAGTGCTAGTGGGGCGGGCTATCAGCCCCAGCATTTT. This gives the protein CSASGAGYQPQHF. This chain joins TRBV20-1 and TRBJ1-5; tentative D call: TRBD1 (5 bases). Trimming cost V 3 bases and J 5 bases, with 11 bases left between them. The CDR3 is made up of 13 amino acids. Germline V gene lookup returns CDR1 DFQATT and CDR2 SNEGSKA (reference sequence).

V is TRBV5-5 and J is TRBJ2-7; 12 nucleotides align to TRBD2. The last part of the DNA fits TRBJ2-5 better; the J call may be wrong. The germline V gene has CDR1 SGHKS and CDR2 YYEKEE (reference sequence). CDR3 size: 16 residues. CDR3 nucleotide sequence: TGTGCCAGCAGCTTGGAGCTAGCGGGAGGGTGGGAGACCCAGTACTTC. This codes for CASSLELAGGWETQYF.

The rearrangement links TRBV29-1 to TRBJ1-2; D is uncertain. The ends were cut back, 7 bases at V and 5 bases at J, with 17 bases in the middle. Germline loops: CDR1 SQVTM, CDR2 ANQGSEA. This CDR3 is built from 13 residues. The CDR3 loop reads CSALTGGDYGYTF. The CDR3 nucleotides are TGCAGCGCTCTCACGGGTGGGGATTATGGCTACACCTTC. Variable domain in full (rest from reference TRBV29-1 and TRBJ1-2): SAVISQKPSRDICQRGTSLTIQCQVDSQVTMMFWYRQQPGQSLTLIATANQGSEATYESGFVIDKFPISRPNLTFSTLTVSNMSPEDSSIYLCSALTGGDYGYTFGSGTRLTVV.

The CDR3 sequence: CASSRSTSGTYNEQFF. CDR3 DNA: TGCGCCAGCAGCCGCTCGACTAGCGGGACCTACAATGAGCAGTTCTTC. The chain couples TRBV4-1 to TRBJ2-1; TRBD2 aligns across 11 bases. Trimming at V came to 4 bases and at J to 2 bases, leaving 4 bases not matched to a gene. The germline gives CDR1 MGHRA, CDR2 YSYEKL. The CDR3 is 16 residues long.

DNA of the CDR3: TGCGCCAGCAGCTCCCGGGACGAAAACACTGAAGCTTTCTTT. Translated, it gives CASSSRDENTEAFF. The chain couples TRBV5-1 to TRBJ1-1; D perhaps matches TRBD1 (5 bases). Trimming cost V 3 bases and J 2 bases, with 11 bases left between them. Germline V gene sequence: CDR1 SGHRS, CDR2 YFSETQ. The CDR3 extends over 14 amino acids.

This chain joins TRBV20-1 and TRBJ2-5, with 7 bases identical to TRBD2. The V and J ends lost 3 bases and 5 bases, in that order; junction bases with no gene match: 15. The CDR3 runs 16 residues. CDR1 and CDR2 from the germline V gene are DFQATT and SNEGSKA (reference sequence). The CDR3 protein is CSASPSWGGVRETQYF. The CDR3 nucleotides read TGCAGTGCTAGTCCCTCATGGGGAGGGGTCCGGGAGACCCAGTACTTC.

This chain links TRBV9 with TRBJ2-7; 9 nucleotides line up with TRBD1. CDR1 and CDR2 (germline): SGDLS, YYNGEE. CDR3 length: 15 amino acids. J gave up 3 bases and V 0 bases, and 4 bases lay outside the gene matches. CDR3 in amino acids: CASSVGGTGIYEQYF. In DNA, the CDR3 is TGTGCCAGCAGCGTAGGGGGGACAGGGATCTACGAGCAGTACTTC.

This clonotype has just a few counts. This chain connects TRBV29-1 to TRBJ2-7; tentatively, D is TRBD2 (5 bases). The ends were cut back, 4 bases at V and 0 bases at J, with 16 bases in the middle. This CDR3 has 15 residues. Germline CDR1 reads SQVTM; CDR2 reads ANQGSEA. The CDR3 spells CSVAIRRKSSYEQYF. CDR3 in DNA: TGCAGCGTTGCGATCAGGAGGAAGAGCTCCTACGAGCAGTACTTC.

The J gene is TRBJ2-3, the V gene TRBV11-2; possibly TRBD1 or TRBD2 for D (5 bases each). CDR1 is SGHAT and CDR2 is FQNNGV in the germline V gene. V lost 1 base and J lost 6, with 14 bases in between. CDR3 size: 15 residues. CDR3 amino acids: CASSLAGLAWDTQYF. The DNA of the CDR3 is TGTGCCAGCAGCTTAGCGGGGCTAGCTTGGGATACGCAGTATTTT.

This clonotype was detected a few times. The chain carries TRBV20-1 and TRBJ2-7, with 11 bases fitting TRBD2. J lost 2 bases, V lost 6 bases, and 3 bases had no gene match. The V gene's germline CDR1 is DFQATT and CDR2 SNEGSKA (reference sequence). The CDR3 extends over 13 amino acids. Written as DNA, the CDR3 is TGCAGTGCCCTAGCGGGAGGAGCCTACGAGCAGTACTTC. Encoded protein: CSALAGGAYEQYF.

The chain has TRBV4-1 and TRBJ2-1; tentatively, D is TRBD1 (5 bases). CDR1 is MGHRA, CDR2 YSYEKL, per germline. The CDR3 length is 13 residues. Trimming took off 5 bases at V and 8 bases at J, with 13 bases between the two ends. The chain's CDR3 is CASSLQAFDEQFF. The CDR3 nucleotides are TGCGCCAGCAGCTTACAGGCCTTCGATGAGCAGTTCTTC.

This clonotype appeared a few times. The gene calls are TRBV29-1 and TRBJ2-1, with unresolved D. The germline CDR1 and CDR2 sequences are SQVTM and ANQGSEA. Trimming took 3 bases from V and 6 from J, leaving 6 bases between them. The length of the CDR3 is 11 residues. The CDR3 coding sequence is TGCAGCGTTGATCCCTTCAATGAGCAGTTCTTC. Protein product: CSVDPFNEQFF.

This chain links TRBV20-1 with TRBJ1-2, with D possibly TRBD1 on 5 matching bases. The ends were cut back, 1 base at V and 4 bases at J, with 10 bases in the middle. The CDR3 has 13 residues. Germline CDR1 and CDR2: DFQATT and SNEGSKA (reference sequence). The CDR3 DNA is TGCAGTGCTAGAGTCAGGGAGGGCTATGGCTACACCTTC. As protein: CSARVREGYGYTF.

This CDR3 reads CSVAPSPTPTNEQYF. The CDR3 bases are TGCAGCGTTGCCCCTTCCCCAACCCCGACGAACGAGCAGTACTTC. This chain links TRBV29-1 with TRBJ2-4, with D unresolved. The J call may be faulty, since TRBJ2-7 better matches the DNA end. The CDR3 has 15 residues. The germline CDR1 and CDR2 sequences are SQVTM and ANQGSEA.

CDR3 in DNA: TGTGCCAGCAGTTTTGTGGCGACAGGCCTTCGGGAGACCCAGTACTTC. This sequence encodes CASSFVATGLRETQYF. V and J are TRBV28 and TRBJ2-5, with D possibly TRBD1 on 6 matching bases. Per the germline V gene, CDR1 is MDHEN and CDR2 is SYDVKM. The CDR3 is 16 amino acids. Deletions cut 3 bases from V and 5 bases from J, with 19 bases between.

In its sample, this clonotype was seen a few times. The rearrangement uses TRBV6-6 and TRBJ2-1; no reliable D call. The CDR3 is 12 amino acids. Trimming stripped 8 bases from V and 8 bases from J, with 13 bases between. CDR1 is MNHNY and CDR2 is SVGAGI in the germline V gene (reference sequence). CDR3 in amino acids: CASRSAKDEQFF. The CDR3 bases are TGTGCCAGCCGCTCCGCTAAGGATGAGCAGTTCTTC.

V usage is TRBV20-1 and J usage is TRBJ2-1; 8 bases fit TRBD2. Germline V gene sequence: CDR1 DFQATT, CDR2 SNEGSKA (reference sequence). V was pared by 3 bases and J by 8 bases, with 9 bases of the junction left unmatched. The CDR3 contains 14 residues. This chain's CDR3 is CSARPSGRRDEQFF. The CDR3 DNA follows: TGCAGTGCTAGGCCGAGCGGGAGACGCGATGAGCAGTTCTTC.

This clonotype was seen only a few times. The CDR3 nucleotides are TGCAGTGCTAGAGTGGGTTTTGAAGAGACCCAGTACTTC. Its protein product is CSARVGFEETQYF. This sequence joins TRBV20-1 and TRBJ2-5; D gene ambiguous. Trimming removed 1 base from V and 3 bases from J, with 9 bases in between. CDR3 size: 13 residues. The germline V gene encodes CDR1 DFQATT and CDR2 SNEGSKA (reference sequence).

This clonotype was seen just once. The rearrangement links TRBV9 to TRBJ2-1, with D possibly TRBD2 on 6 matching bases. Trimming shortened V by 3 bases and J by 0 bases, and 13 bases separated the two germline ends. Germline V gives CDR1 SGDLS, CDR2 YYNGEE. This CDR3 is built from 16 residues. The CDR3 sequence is CASSALGRGSYNEQFF. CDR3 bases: TGTGCCAGCAGCGCCCTCGGGCGGGGCTCCTACAATGAGCAGTTCTTC.

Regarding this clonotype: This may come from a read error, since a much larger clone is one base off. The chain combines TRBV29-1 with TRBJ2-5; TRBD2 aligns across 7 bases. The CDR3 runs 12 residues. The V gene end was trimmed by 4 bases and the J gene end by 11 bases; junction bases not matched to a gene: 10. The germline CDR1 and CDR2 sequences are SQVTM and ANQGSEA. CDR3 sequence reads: CSVAAGEDEQYF. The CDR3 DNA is TGCAGCGTTGCTGCGGGAGAGGATGAGCAGTACTTC. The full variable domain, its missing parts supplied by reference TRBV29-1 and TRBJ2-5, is SAVISQKPSRDICQRGTSLTIQCQVDSQVTMMFWYRQQPGQSLTLIATANQGSEATYESGFVIDKFPISRPNLTFSTLTVSNMSPEDSSIYLCSVAAGEDEQYFGPGTRLLVL.